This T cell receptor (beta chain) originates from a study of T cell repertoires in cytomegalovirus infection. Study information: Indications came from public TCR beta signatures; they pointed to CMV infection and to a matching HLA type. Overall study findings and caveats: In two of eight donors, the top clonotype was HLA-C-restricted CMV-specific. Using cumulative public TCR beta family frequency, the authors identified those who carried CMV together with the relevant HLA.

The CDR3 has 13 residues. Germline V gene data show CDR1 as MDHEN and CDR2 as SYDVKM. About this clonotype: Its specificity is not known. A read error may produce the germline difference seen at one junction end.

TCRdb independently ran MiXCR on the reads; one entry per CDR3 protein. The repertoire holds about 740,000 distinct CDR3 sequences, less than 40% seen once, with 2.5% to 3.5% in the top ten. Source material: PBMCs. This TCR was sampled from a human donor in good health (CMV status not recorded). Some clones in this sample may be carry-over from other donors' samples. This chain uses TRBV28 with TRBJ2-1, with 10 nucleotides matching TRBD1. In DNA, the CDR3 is TGTGCCGGATATCGACGGGACAGGGGTCCTCTGGCCTTC. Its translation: CAGYRRDRGPLAF.